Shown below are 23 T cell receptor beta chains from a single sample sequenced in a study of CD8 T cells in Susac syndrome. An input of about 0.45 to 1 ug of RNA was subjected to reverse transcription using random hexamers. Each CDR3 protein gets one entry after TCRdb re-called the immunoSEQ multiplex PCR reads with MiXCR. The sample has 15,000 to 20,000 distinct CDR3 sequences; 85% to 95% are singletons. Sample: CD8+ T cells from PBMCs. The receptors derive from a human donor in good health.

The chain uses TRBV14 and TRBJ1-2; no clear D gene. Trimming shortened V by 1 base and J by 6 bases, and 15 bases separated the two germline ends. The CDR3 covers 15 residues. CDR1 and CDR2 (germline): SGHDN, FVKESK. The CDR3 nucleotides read TGTGCCAGCAGCCAAGTCCCGACGGGAGTGGATGGCTACACCTTC. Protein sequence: CASSQVPTGVDGYTF.

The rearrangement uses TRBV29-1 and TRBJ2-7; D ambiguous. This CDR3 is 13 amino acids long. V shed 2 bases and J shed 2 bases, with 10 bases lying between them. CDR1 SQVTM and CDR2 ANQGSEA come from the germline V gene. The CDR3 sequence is CSVEIDLTYEQYF. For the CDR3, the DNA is TGCAGCGTTGAAATAGACTTAACCTACGAGCAGTACTTC.

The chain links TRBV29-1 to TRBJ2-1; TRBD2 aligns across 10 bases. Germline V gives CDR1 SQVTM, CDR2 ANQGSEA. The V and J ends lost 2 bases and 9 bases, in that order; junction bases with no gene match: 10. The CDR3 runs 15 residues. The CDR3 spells CSVETRSGRAAEQFF. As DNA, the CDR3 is TGCAGCGTTGAAACTCGGAGCGGGAGGGCCGCTGAGCAGTTCTTC.

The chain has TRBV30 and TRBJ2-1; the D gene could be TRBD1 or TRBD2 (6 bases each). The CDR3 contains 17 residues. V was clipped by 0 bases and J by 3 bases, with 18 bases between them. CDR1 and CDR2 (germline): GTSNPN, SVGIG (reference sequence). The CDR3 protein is CAWSVGGYSNYYNEQFF. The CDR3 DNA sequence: TGTGCCTGGAGTGTGGGGGGCTACAGTAATTACTACAATGAGCAGTTCTTC.

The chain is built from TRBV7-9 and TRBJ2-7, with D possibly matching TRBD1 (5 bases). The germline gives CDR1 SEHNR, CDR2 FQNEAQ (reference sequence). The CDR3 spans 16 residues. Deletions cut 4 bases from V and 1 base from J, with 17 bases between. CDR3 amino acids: CASSSPSTVSSYEQYF. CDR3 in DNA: TGTGCCAGCAGCTCCCCATCGACAGTCTCTTCCTACGAGCAGTACTTC.

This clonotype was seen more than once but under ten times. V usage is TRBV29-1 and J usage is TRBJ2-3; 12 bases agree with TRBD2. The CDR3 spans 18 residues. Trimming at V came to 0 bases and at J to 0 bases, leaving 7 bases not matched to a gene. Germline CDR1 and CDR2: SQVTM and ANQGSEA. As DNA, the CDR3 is TGCAGCGTTGAAGATCTAGGACTAGCGGGACTAAGCACAGATACGCAGTATTTT. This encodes CSVEDLGLAGLSTDTQYF.

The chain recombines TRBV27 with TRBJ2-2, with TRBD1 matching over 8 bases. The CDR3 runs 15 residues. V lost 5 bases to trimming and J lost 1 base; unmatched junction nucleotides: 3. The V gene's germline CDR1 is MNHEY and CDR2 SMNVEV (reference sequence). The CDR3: CASSRDRGNTGELFF. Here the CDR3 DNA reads TGTGCCAGCAGTAGAGACAGGGGGAACACCGGGGAGCTGTTTTTT.

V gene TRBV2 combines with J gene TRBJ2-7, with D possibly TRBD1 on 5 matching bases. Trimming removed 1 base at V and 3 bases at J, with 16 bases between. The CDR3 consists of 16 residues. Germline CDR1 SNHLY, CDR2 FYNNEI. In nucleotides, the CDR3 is TGTGCCAGCAGTGAAGTGGCTGGGATCAGGGACTACGAGCAGTACGTC. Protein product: CASSEVAGIRDYEQYV.

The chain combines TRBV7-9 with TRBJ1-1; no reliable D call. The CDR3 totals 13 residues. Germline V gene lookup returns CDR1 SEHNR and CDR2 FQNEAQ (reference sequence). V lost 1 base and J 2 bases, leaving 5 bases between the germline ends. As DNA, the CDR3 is TGTGCCAGCAGCTTAGGGAGTAACACTGAAGCTTTCTTT. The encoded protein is CASSLGSNTEAFF.

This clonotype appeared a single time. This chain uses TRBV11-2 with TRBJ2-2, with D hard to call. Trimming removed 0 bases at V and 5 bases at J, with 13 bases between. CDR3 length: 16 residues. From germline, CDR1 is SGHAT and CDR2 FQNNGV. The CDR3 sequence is CASSLDFGSATGELFF. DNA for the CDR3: TGTGCCAGCAGCTTAGATTTCGGGTCAGCTACCGGGGAGCTGTTTTTT. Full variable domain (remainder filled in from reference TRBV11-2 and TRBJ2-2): EAGVAQSPRYKIIEKRQSVAFWCNPISGHATLYWYQQILGQGPKLLIQFQNNGVVDDSQLPKDRFSAERLKGVDSTLKIQPAKLEDSAVYLCASSLDFGSATGELFFGEGSRLTVL.

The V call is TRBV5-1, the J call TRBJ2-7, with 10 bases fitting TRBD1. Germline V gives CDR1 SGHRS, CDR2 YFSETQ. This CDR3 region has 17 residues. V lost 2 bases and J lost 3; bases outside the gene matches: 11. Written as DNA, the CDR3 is TGCGCCAGCAGCTTACCGGGACAGGGGCATCTAGACTACGAGCAGTACTTC. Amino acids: CASSLPGQGHLDYEQYF.

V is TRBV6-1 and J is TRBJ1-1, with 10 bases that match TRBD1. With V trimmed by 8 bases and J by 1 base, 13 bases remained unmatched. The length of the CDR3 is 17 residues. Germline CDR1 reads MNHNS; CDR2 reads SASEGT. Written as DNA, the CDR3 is TGTGCCAGCTTCCCCCTGGGACAGGGGACTTCGAACACTGAAGCTTTCTTT. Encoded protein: CASFPLGQGTSNTEAFF.

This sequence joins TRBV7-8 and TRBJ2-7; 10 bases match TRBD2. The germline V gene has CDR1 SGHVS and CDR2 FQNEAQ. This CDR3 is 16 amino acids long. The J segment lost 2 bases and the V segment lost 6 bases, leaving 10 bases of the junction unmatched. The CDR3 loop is CASSLRTSGDPYEQYV. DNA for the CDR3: TGTGCCAGCAGTCTAAGGACTAGCGGCGACCCCTACGAGCAGTACGTC.

The CDR3 bases are TGTGCCAGCAGCTCAGGAATTGGGGGAGTAAAATACGAGCAGTATGTC. Translating it yields CASSSGIGGVKYEQYV. V usage is TRBV7-9 and J usage is TRBJ2-7, with D tentatively TRBD1 or TRBD2 (5 bases each). This CDR3 comprises 16 residues. Germline CDR1 reads SEHNR; CDR2 reads FQNEAQ (reference sequence).

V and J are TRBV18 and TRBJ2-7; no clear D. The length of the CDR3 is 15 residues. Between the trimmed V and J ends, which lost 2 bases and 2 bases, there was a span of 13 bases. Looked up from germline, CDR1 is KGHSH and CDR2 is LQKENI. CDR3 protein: CASSPGSSPAYEQYV. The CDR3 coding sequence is TGTGCCAGCTCACCAGGGTCGAGTCCTGCCTACGAGCAGTACGTC.

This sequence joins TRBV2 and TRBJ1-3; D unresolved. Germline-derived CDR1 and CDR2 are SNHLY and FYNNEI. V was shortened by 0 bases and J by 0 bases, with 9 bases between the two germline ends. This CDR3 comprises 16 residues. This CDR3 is CASSEAQSPSGNTIYF. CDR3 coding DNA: TGTGCCAGCAGTGAAGCCCAATCACCCTCTGGAAACACCATATATTTT.

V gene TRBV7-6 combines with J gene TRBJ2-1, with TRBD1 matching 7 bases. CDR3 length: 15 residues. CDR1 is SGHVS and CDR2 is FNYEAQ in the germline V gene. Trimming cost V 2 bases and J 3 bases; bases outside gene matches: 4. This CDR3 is CASSLRDSDYNEQFF. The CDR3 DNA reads TGTGCCAGCAGCTTAAGGGACAGCGACTACAATGAGCAGTTCTTC.

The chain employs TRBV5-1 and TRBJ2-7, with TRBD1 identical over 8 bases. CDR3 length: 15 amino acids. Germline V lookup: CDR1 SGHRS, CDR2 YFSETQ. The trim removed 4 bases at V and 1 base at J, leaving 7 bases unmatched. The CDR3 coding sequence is TGCGCCAGCAGCCCTGGACAGGGAACTTCCTACGAGCAGTACGTC. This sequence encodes CASSPGQGTSYEQYV.

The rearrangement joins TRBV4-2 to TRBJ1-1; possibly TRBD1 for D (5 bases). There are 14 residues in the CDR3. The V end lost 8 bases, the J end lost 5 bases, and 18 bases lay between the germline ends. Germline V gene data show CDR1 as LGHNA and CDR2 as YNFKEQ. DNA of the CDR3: TGTGCCAGCGGGTGGAGGGCAGGGAATACTGAAGCTTTCTTT. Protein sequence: CASGWRAGNTEAFF.

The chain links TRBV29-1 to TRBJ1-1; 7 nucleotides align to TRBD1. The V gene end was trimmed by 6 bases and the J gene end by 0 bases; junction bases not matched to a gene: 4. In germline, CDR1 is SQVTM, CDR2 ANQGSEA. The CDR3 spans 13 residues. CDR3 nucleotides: TGCAGCGTGGAGGACAGGCTGAACACTGAAGCTTTCTTT. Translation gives CSVEDRLNTEAFF.

The CDR3 loop is CASSQGSAPFNTQYF. In DNA, the CDR3 is TGCGCCAGCAGCCAGGGGTCAGCCCCCTTCAACACGCAGTATTTT. The V gene is TRBV4-3, the J gene TRBJ2-3; no definite D call. There are 15 residues in the CDR3. Trimming took off 3 bases at V and 9 bases at J, with 19 bases between the two ends. The germline V gene encodes CDR1 LGHNA and CDR2 YSLEER.

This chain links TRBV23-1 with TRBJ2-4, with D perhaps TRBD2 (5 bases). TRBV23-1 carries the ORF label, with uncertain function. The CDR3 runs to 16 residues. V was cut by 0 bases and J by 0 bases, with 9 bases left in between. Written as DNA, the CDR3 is TGCGCCAGCAGTCAATCAGGAGGCTTAGCCAAAAACATTCAGTACTTC. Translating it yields CASSQSGGLAKNIQYF.

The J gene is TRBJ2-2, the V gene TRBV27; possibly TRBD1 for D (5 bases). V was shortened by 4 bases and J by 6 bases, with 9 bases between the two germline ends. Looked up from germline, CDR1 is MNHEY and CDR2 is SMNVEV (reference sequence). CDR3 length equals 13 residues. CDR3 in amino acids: CASSYPGPGELFF. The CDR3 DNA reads TGTGCCAGCAGTTATCCAGGGCCCGGGGAGCTGTTTTTT.